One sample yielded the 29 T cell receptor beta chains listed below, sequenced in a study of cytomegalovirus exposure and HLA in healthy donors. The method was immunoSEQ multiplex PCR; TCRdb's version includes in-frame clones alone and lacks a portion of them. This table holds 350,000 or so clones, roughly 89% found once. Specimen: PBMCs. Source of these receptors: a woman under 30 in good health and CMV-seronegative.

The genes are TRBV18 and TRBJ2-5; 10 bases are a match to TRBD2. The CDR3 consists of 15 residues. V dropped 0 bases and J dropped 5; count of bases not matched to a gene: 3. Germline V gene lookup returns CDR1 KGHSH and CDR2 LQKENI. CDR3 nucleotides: TGTGCCAGCTCACCACCGCTAGCGGGAGTTGAGACCCAGTACTTC. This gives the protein CASSPPLAGVETQYF.

CDR3 nucleotides: TGTGCCAGCGGCCTAGCGGGAGGATACAATGAGCAGTTCTTC. Its translation: CASGLAGGYNEQFF. This chain links TRBV28 with TRBJ2-1; 11 positions agree with TRBD2. Germline V CDR1 and CDR2: MDHEN, SYDVKM. This CDR3 has 14 amino acids. The V segment lost 8 bases and the J segment 4 bases; nucleotides outside the gene matches: 4.

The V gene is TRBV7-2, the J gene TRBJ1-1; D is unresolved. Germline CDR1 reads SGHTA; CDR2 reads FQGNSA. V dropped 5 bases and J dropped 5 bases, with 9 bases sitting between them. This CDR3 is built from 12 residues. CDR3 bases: TGTGCCAGCAGCCGCCAAGAGACTGAAGCTTTCTTT. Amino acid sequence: CASSRQETEAFF.

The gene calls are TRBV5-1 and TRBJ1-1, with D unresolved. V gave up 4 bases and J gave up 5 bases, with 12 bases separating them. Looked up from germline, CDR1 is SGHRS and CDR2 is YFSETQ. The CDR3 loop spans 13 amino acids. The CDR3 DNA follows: TGCGCCAGCAGCCCCGGAAGGGAGACTGAAGCTTTCTTT. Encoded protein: CASSPGRETEAFF.

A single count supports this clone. CDR3 sequence: CASSSPGRYPQGTEAFF. CDR3 bases: TGTGCCAGCAGTTCCCCCGGACGGTACCCTCAGGGCACTGAAGCTTTCTTT. The chain is built from TRBV27 and TRBJ1-1, with D possibly being TRBD1 (5 bases). The CDR3 extends over 17 amino acids. Germline V lookup: CDR1 MNHEY, CDR2 SMNVEV (reference sequence). Trimming shortened V by 4 bases and J by 4 bases, and 22 bases separated the two germline ends.

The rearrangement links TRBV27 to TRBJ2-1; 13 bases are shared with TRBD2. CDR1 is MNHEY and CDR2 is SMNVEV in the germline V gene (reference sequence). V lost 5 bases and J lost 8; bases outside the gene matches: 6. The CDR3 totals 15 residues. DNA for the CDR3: TGTGCCAGCAGTCTATGGACTAGCGGGAGCGATGAGCAGTTCTTC. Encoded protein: CASSLWTSGSDEQFF.

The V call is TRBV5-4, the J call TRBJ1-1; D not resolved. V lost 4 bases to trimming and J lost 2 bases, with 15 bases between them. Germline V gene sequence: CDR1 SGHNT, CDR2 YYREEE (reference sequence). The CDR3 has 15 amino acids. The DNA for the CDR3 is TGTGCCAGCAGCGCCGAAAGGGAGGACAACACTGAAGCTTTCTTT. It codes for CASSAEREDNTEAFF.

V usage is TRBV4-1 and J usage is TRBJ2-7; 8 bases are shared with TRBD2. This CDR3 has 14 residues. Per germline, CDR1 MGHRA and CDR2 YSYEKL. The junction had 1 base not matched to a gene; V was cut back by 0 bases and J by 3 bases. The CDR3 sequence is CASSQDRGGYEQYF. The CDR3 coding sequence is TGCGCCAGCAGCCAAGATCGGGGGGGCTACGAGCAGTACTTC.

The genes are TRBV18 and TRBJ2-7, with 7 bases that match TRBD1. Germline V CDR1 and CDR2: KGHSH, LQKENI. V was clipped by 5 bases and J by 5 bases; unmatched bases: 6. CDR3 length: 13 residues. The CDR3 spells CASSKQGNDEQYF. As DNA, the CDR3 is TGTGCCAGCTCAAAACAGGGGAACGACGAGCAGTACTTC.

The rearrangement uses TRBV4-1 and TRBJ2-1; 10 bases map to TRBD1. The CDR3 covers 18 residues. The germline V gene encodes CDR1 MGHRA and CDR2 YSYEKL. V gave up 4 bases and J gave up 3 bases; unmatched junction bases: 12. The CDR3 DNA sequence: TGCGCCAGCAGCCCCAGGACAGGGGGAATGGGGAGCTACAATGAGCAGTTCTTC. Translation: CASSPRTGGMGSYNEQFF.

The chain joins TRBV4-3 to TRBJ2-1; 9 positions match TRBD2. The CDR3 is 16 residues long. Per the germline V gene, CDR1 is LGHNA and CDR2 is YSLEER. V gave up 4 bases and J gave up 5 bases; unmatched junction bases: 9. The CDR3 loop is CASSLFLAGWDNEQFF. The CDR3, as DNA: TGCGCCAGCAGCCTATTTCTAGCGGGGTGGGACAATGAGCAGTTCTTC.

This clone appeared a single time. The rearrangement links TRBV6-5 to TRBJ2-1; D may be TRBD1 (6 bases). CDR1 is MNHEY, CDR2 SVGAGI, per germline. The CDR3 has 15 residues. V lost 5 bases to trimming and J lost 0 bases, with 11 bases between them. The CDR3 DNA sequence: TGTGCCAGCAGTAACGGACAGAGCTCCTACAATGAGCAGTTCTTC. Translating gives CASSNGQSSYNEQFF.

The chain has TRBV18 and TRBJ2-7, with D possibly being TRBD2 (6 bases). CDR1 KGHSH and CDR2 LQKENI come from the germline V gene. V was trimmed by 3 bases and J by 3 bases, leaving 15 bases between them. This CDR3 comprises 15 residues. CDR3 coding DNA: TGTGCCAGCTCACCGACCCGGGGAGGACTCTACGAGCAGTACTTC. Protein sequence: CASSPTRGGLYEQYF. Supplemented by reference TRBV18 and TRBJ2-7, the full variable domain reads NAGVMQNPRHLVRRRGQEARLRCSPMKGHSHVYWYRQLPEEGLKFMVYLQKENIIDESGMPKERFSAEFPKEGPSILRIQQVVRGDSAAYFCASSPTRGGLYEQYFGPGTRLTVT.

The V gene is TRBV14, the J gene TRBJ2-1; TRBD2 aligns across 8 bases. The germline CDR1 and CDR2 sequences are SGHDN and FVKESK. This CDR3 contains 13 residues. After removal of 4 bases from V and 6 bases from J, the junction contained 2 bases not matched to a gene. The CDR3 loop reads CASSRGTSNEQFF. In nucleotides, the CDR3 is TGTGCCAGCAGCCGGGGGACTAGCAATGAGCAGTTCTTC. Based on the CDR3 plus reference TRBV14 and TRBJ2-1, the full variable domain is EAGVTQFPSHSVIEKGQTVTLRCDPISGHDNLYWYRRVMGKEIKFLLHFVKESKQDESGMPNNRFLAERTGGTYSTLKVQPAELEDSGVYFCASSRGTSNEQFFGPGTRLTVL.

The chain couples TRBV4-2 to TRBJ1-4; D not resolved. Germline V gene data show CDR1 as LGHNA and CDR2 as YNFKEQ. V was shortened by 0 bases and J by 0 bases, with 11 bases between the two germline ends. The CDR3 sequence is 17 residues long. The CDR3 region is CASSQDFSVATNEKLFF. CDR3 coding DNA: TGTGCCAGCAGCCAAGACTTTAGTGTTGCAACTAATGAAAAACTGTTTTTT.

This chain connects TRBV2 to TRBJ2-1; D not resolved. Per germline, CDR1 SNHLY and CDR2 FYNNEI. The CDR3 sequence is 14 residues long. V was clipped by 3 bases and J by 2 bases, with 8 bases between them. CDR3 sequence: CASSDLMAYNEQFF. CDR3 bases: TGTGCCAGCAGTGACCTAATGGCCTACAATGAGCAGTTCTTC.

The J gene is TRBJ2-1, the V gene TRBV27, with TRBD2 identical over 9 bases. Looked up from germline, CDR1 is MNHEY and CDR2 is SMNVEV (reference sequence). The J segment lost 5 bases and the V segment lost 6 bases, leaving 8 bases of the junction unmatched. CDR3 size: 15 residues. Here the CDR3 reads CASSPRLAVDNEQFF. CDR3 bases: TGTGCCAGCAGCCCAAGACTAGCGGTCGACAATGAGCAGTTCTTC.

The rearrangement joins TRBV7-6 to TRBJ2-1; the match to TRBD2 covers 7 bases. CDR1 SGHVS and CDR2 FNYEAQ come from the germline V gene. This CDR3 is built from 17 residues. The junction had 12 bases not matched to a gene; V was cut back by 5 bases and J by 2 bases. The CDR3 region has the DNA TGTGCCAGCAGCCCCCGGAGCGGGACGGGACCCTACAATGAGCAGTTCTTC. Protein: CASSPRSGTGPYNEQFF.

DNA of the CDR3: TGTGCCAGCAGCGTAACGGATCGGGGGCAGCCCCAGCATTTT. Amino acids: CASSVTDRGQPQHF. The J gene is TRBJ1-5, the V gene TRBV9, with D possibly being TRBD1 (5 bases). Germline loops: CDR1 SGDLS, CDR2 YYNGEE. Trimming took off 1 base at V and 7 bases at J, with 12 bases between the two ends. The CDR3 is 14 amino acids.

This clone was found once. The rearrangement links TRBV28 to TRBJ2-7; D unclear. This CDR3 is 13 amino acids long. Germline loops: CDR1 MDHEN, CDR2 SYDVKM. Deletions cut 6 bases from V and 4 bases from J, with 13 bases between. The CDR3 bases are TGTGCCAGCAGCCCCACTGACAATTACGAGCAGTACTTC. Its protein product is CASSPTDNYEQYF.

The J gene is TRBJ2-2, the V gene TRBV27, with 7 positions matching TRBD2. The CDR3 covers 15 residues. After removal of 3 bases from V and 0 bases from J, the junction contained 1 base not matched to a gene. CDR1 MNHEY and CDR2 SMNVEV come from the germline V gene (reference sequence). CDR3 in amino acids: CASSLAGANTGELFF. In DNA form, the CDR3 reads TGTGCCAGCAGTTTGGCGGGAGCGAACACCGGGGAGCTGTTTTTT.

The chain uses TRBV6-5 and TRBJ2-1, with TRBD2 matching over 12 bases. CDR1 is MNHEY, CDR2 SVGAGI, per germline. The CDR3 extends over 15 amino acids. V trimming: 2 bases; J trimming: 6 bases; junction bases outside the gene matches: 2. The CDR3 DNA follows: TGTGCCAGCAGTTACACTAGCGGGGGGCTCAATGAGCAGTTCTTC. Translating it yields CASSYTSGGLNEQFF.

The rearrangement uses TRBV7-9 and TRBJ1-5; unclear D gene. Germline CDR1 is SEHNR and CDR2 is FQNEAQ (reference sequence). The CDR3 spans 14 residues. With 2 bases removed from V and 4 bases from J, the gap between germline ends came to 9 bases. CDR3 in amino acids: CASSLPSQNQPQHF. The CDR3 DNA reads TGTGCCAGCAGCTTACCTTCACAAAATCAGCCCCAGCATTTT.

The CDR3 region has the DNA TGTGCCAGCAGCTTGACAGGGGCCGTATCCTACGGCTACACCTTC. Its translation is CASSLTGAVSYGYTF. J is TRBJ1-2 and V is TRBV5-5, with 7 positions matching TRBD1. V gave up 1 base and J gave up 8 bases; unmatched junction bases: 11. CDR3 length: 15 residues. The germline CDR1 and CDR2 sequences are SGHKS and YYEKEE (reference sequence).

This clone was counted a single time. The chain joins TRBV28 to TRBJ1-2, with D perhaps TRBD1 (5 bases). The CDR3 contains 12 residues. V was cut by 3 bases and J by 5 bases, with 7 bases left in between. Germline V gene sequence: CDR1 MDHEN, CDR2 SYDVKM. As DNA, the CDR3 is TGTGCCAGCAGTTTCAGGGCGTATGGCTACACCTTC. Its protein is CASSFRAYGYTF.

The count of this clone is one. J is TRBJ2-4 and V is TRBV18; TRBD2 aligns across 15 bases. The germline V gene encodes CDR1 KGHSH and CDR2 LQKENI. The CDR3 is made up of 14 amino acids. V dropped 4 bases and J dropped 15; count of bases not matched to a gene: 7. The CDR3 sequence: CASSQGLAGGGPYF. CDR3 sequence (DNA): TGTGCCAGCTCACAGGGACTAGCGGGAGGTGGTCCGTACTTC.

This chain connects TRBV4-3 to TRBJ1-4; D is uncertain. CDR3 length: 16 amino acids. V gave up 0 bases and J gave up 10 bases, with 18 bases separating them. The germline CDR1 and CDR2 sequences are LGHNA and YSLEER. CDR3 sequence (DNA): TGCGCCAGCAGCCAAGACGGTAAGCTAACCGAGGGAAAACTGTTTTTT. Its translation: CASSQDGKLTEGKLFF.

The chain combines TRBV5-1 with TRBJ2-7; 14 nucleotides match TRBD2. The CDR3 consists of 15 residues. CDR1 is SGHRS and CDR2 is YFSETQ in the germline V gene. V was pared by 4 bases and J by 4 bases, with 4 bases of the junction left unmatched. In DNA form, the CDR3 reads TGCGCCAGCAGCGAGGGGACTAGCGGGAGATACGAGCAGTACTTC. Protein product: CASSEGTSGRYEQYF.

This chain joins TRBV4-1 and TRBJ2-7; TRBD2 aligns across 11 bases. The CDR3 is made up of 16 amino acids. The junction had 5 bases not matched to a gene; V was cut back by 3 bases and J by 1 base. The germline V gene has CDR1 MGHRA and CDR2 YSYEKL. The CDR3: CASSHRGLAVSYEQYF. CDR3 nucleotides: TGCGCCAGCAGCCACCGGGGACTAGCGGTATCCTACGAGCAGTACTTC.